The rows below give T cell receptor beta chains drawn from one sample of a study of OX40 agonist ivuxolimab in advanced cancers. Measured with immunoSEQ multiplex PCR; TCRdb has only the in-frame clones, and not every one. The data contain approximately 80,000 clones, approximately 94% of them singletons. The sample here was CD4+ or CD8+ T cells sorted from blood, taken in a trial of the OX40 agonist ivuxolimab. Receptors originate from an adult with an advanced solid tumor such as melanoma, head and neck, liver or kidney cancer. Each CDR3 is given with its conserved first and last residue. Clone size is not always given. Where it is, it says once, few, many or a class for expanded clones.

j_call	v_call	clone_size	cdr3_aa
TRBJ2-1	TRBV19	once	CASSIAYNEQFF
TRBJ2-2	TRBV27	once	CASSFFPGELFF
TRBJ2-5	TRBV6-5	.	CASSPSPSLQETQYF
TRBJ2-1	TRBV5-4	.	CASSLVGQLNEQFF
TRBJ2-5	TRBV4-2	.	CASSQDQGAQETQYF
TRBJ2-7	TRBV6-5	.	CASRPRDPAYEQYF
TRBJ1-1	TRBV6-5	.	CASSLDPAYTEAFF
TRBJ2-7	TRBV5-8	.	CASSLDPVPPYEQYF
TRBJ2-1	TRBV5-4	.	CASRFGQGESNEQFF
TRBJ1-1	TRBV28	.	CASSAPTGGGTEAFF
TRBJ2-1	TRBV10-3	.	CAIKPGSSYNEQFF
TRBJ1-1	TRBV10-3	.	CAISESTATEAFF
TRBJ2-7	TRBV7-2	.	CASSSTSGWGVTYEQYF
.	TRBV4-1	.	CASSHDPGGAYEQYF
TRBJ2-3	TRBV27	.	CASSLTPGFGTDTQYF
TRBJ2-3	TRBV4-1	once	CASSQTGVSNTDTQYF
TRBJ2-7	TRBV5-6	.	CASSPTTGGLYEQYF
TRBJ2-3	TRBV15	.	CATSRGGSTSGSFADTQYF
TRBJ2-7	TRBV28	.	CASSLWGYEQYF
TRBJ2-1	TRBV28	.	CASSLIYNEQFF
TRBJ1-1	TRBV27	.	CASSFQGARTEAFF
TRBJ2-4	TRBV7-9	.	CAIQDTDNIQYF
TRBJ2-1	TRBV7-3	.	CASSLSRDSDNEQFF
TRBJ2-1	TRBV2	.	CASTPWGREQFF
TRBJ2-3	TRBV7-9	.	CASSQQGEGTDTQYF
TRBJ1-5	TRBV28	.	CASSLGALGDQPQHF
TRBJ1-5	TRBV5-6	.	CASSFGQGRQPQHF
TRBJ1-1	TRBV9	.	CASSAPEGTEAFF
TRBJ2-1	TRBV19	.	CASRSSPNNEQFF
TRBJ2-1	TRBV7-6	.	CASSASEGGEQFF
TRBJ2-7	TRBV5-1	.	CASSYFSGPHYEQYF
TRBJ2-1	TRBV28	once	CASSFVTQDSYNEQFF
TRBJ1-2	TRBV5-6	.	CASRTGPYGYTF
TRBJ2-1	TRBV9	many	CASSVMYWGRAFF
TRBJ1-1	TRBV7-3	once	CASSPGLNTEAFF
TRBJ2-1	TRBV7-3	.	CASGGLADNEQFF
TRBJ2-7	TRBV27	.	CASSEGQVSYEQYF
TRBJ2-7	TRBV5-1	.	CASSLAELDGKQYF
TRBJ1-3	TRBV6-5	.	CASSGRDSGNTIYF
TRBJ2-7	TRBV5-4	once	CASSWDTGLSYEQYF
TRBJ2-2	TRBV28	.	CASSTGFSGELFF
TRBJ2-7	TRBV27	.	CASSLSFSTERFYEQYF
TRBJ2-7	TRBV27	.	CASSFYLGSYEQYF
TRBJ2-7	TRBV28	.	CASSLLRTDYEQYF
TRBJ2-7	TRBV5-1	.	CASSLGVRGGAPPWEQYF